The 10 T cell receptor beta chains given below trace back to one sample, sequenced in a study of PD-L1 blockade in urothelial cancer. Measured with immunoSEQ multiplex PCR; TCRdb has only the in-frame clones, and not every one. The sample lists 60,000 or so clones, 65% to 90% occurring once. Time point meaning: pretreatment peripheral blood. Sequencing used PBMCs, obtained around atezolizumab (anti-PD-L1) treatment. These receptor sequences come from a man aged 70 or older with urothelial cancer.

The J gene is TRBJ2-2, the V gene TRBV6-5; the D is unclear. V was clipped by 10 bases and J by 6 bases, with 6 bases between them. The length of the CDR3 is 10 residues. Germline V gene data show CDR1 as MNHEY and CDR2 as SVGAGI. CDR3 in DNA: TGTGCCACAGGTTCCGGGGAGCTGTTTTTT. Its protein is CATGSGELFF.

The rearrangement uses TRBV10-3 and TRBJ2-2, with TRBD2 matching 13 bases. CDR1 is ENHRY and CDR2 is SYGVKD in the germline V gene. The length of the CDR3 is 15 residues. V trimming: 6 bases; J trimming: 8 bases; junction bases outside the gene matches: 6. The CDR3 DNA sequence: TGTGCCATCAGCGGACTAGCGGGAGTTCGTGGGGAGCTGTTTTTT. It encodes CAISGLAGVRGELFF.

The V call is TRBV27, the J call TRBJ1-1, with 7 bases lining up with TRBD1. From germline, CDR1 is MNHEY and CDR2 SMNVEV (reference sequence). The CDR3 extends over 17 amino acids. The V segment lost 5 bases and the J segment 0 bases; nucleotides outside the gene matches: 12. This CDR3 reads CASSPMANRGMNTEAFF. As DNA, the CDR3 is TGTGCCAGCAGTCCGATGGCTAACAGGGGTATGAACACTGAAGCTTTCTTT.

This sequence joins TRBV11-2 and TRBJ2-7; a weak D match, TRBD1 (6 bases). The CDR3 contains 14 residues. The germline V gene has CDR1 SGHAT and CDR2 FQNNGV. Trimming stripped 1 base from V and 3 bases from J, with 10 bases between. The CDR3 DNA follows: TGTGCCAGCAGCTTAGTCCGCAGGGGCTACGAGCAGTACTTC. It yields the protein CASSLVRRGYEQYF.

This chain links TRBV6-5 with TRBJ2-2, with D unclear. This CDR3 has 14 amino acids. The V end was cut by 4 bases, the J end by 3 bases, with 9 bases between. Germline V gene sequence: CDR1 MNHEY, CDR2 SVGAGI. CDR3 sequence reads: CASSWLFHTGELFF. The CDR3 nucleotides read TGTGCCAGCAGTTGGCTCTTCCACACCGGGGAGCTGTTTTTT.

This chain joins TRBV2 and TRBJ2-3, with 7 positions matching TRBD2. CDR1 is SNHLY, CDR2 FYNNEI, per germline. V lost 6 bases to trimming and J lost 2 bases; unmatched junction nucleotides: 8. The CDR3 consists of 15 residues. CDR3 amino acids: CASRGGAGFTDTQYF. Here the CDR3 DNA reads TGTGCCAGCAGGGGAGGAGCGGGGTTCACAGATACGCAGTATTTT.

J is TRBJ2-7 and V is TRBV12-5; D perhaps matches TRBD2 (6 bases). The V gene's germline CDR1 is LGHNT and CDR2 FRNRAP. The CDR3 length is 12 residues. V was clipped by 5 bases and J by 5 bases, with 10 bases between them. The CDR3 DNA sequence: TGTGCTAGTGGTCCGCCGGGGGACGAGCAGTACTTC. Translating gives CASGPPGDEQYF.

The chain combines TRBV9 with TRBJ2-2; D unclear. V lost 3 bases and J lost 6, with 9 bases in between. Per germline, CDR1 SGDLS and CDR2 YYNGEE. The length of the CDR3 is 13 residues. The CDR3 region has the DNA TGTGCCAGCAGCGCCGTAGTTTCCGGGGAGCTGTTTTTT. Encoded protein: CASSAVVSGELFF.

The V gene is TRBV6-1, the J gene TRBJ2-7; unclear D gene. V lost 1 base and J lost 2, with 6 bases in between. Germline V gives CDR1 MNHNS, CDR2 SASEGT. The CDR3 covers 13 residues. The CDR3 spells CASSEGSPYEQYF. The DNA for the CDR3 is TGTGCCAGCAGTGAAGGCAGTCCCTACGAGCAGTACTTC.

The chain recombines TRBV28 with TRBJ1-3, with 9 bases matching TRBD1. V lost 6 bases and J lost 4; bases outside the gene matches: 7. Germline V gene data show CDR1 as MDHEN and CDR2 as SYDVKM. The CDR3 spans 15 residues. This chain's CDR3 is CASSLLGTGGNTIYF. DNA of the CDR3: TGTGCCAGCAGCTTACTCGGGACAGGGGGAAACACCATATATTTT.